The T cell receptor beta chain under discussion was sequenced for a study of T-cell memory formation after mild COVID-19. Study in general: Clustering of TCRs was largely donor specific. General study results and limits: Contracting clones from day 15 to 85 showed balanced CD4/CD8; later expanders favored CD4+. Pre-infection memory already had some responding clones, implying cross-reactive memory joined.

As concerns this clonotype: What it binds is unknown.

The CDR3 extends over 16 amino acids. The germline CDR1 and CDR2 sequences are SGHRS and YFSETQ. V shed 7 bases and J shed 10 bases, with 24 bases lying between them. Constant-segment primers and 5'RACE yielded cDNA libraries for TCR alpha and TCR beta, each carrying sample barcodes and UMIs. MiXCR, run by TCRdb on the 5' RACE reads, gives a single entry per CDR3 protein. The data hold around 200,000 distinct CDR3 sequences, with 9.5% to 10% observed a single time. The chain recombines TRBV5-1 with TRBJ1-6; D is perhaps TRBD1 (6 bases). The specimen sequenced was PBMCs or a T cell subset sorted from them (not recorded which). The TCR originated in a man in his late teens or twenties who had mild COVID-19 (a few samples of this study predate the infection). Cell type and time point are not known. This CDR3 reads CASRPGHGAQGSPLHF. In DNA, the CDR3 is TGCGCCAGCCGCCCGGGACATGGGGCGCAAGGCTCACCCCTCCACTTT.